A single T cell receptor (beta chain) is shown here with its context. The V gene lost 7 bases and the J gene lost 1 base, with 14 bases spanning the gap. Germline lookup yields CDR1 SNHLY and CDR2 FYNNEI. The CDR3 covers 15 residues. In the source study's methods: The detection floor for productive clonotype frequency was 2.59 x 10-5. Here immunoSEQ multiplex PCR was the method, and the copy in TCRdb shows in-frame clones only, minus some. V and J calls and clone size are copied from that table; D and trimming were computed from the DNA. Here the sample spans nearly 35,000 clones, about two thirds being singletons. These data are taken from a study of STAT5B mutations in CD4+ large granular lymphocyte leukemia.

The material sequenced was CD4+ T cells from blood buffy coats. The TCR comes from a human donor in good health. The rearrangement joins TRBV2 to TRBJ1-5; D not resolved. CDR3 sequence: CASKKEGVSNQPQHF. The CDR3 DNA reads TGTGCCAGCAAGAAGGAGGGAGTGAGCAATCAGCCCCAGCATTTT.